The 4 T cell receptor beta chains below were found in one sample sequenced in a study of blood T cell repertoires in COVID-19. Using immunoSEQ multiplex PCR, the repertoire was profiled, and TCRdb retains in-frame clones only, with some absent. In the table there are about 190,000 clones, more than 60% of which are singletons. The sample comprised peripheral blood. The receptor source for this set is a woman in her forties or fifties with acute or convalescent COVID-19.

This rearrangement joins TRBV27 to TRBJ2-6; no clear D. The germline gives CDR1 MNHEY, CDR2 SMNVEV (reference sequence). The length of the CDR3 is 15 residues. The V gene lost 7 bases and the J gene lost 0 bases, with 10 bases spanning the gap. CDR3 in amino acids: CASKQLSSGANVLTF. The DNA for the CDR3 is TGTGCCAGCAAACAGCTCAGCTCTGGGGCCAACGTCCTGACTTTC.

The rearrangement links TRBV18 to TRBJ2-7; 9 bases agree with TRBD1. The CDR3 is 15 amino acids. In germline, CDR1 is KGHSH, CDR2 LQKENI. J gave up 2 bases and V 3 bases, and 5 bases lay outside the gene matches. The CDR3 DNA is TGTGCCAGCTCACCCGCCGGGACAGGGACCTACGAGCAGTACTTC. This encodes CASSPAGTGTYEQYF.

This chain joins TRBV3-1 (or the pseudogene TRBV3-2) and TRBJ2-2; maybe TRBD2 (7 bases). CDR3 length equals 15 residues. V dropped 4 bases and J dropped 12 bases, with 21 bases sitting between them. Looked up from germline, CDR1 is LGHDT and CDR2 is YNNKEL (reference sequence). The CDR3 loop reads CASSPGGRSFEKLFF. In DNA, the CDR3 is TGTGCCAGCAGCCCGGGGGGCAGGTCTTTTGAGAAGCTGTTTTTT.

The chain combines TRBV4-3 with TRBJ2-7; 13 nucleotides line up with TRBD2. Per the germline V gene, CDR1 is LGHNA and CDR2 is YSLEER. The CDR3 loop spans 15 amino acids. Trimming took 3 bases from V and 5 from J; bases not matched to a gene: 4. CDR3 bases: TGCGCCAGCAGCCAGACTAGCGGGAGGAGTAACGAGCAGTACTTC. It specifies CASSQTSGRSNEQYF.